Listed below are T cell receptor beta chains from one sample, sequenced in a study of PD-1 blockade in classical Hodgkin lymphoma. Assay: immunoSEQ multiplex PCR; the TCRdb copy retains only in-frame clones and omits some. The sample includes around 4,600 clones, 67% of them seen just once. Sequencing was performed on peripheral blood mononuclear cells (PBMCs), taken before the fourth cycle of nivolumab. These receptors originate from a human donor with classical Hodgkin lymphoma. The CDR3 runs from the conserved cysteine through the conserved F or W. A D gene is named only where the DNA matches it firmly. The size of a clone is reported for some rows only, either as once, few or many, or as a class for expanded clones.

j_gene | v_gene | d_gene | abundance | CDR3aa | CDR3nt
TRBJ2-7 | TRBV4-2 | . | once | CASSQEVHGLGYEQYF | TGTGCCAGCAGCCAAGAAGTTCACGGATTAGGCTACGAGCAGTACTTC
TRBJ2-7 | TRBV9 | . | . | CASSDPNSSHEQYF | TGTGCCAGCAGCGACCCAAACAGCTCTCACGAGCAGTACTTC
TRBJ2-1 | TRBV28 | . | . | CASSPLQQGPSDNEQFF | TGTGCCAGCAGTCCACTCCAGCAGGGGCCTTCTGACAATGAGCAGTTCTTC
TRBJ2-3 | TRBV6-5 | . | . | CASSYSSGTDTQYF | TGTGCCAGCAGTTACTCGAGTGGCACAGATACGCAGTATTTT
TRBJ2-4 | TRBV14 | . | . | CASSHQTGQDIQYF | TGTGCCAGCAGCCACCAGACTGGCCAAGACATTCAGTACTTC
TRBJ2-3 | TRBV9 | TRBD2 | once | CACSGGSTDTQYF | TGTGCCTGCAGCGGGGGTTCCACAGATACGCAGTATTTT
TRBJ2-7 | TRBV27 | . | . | CASAYDTGSREQYF | TGTGCCAGCGCCTACGATACAGGGAGTCGCGAGCAGTACTTC
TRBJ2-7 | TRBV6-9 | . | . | CASRYLAQSSYEQYF | TGTGCCAGCAGGTACCTAGCGCAGAGCTCCTACGAGCAGTACTTC
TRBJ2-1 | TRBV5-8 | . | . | CASSLIGTTAYNEQFF | TGTGCCAGCAGCTTGATTGGGACAACCGCCTACAATGAGCAGTTCTTC
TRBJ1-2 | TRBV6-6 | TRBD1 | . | CASSQVTGGDGYTF | TGTGCCAGCAGCCAAGTGACAGGGGGCGATGGCTACACCTTC
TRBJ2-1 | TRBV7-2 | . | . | CASSLALKDEQFF | TGTGCCAGCAGCTTAGCGCTGAAGGATGAGCAGTTCTTC
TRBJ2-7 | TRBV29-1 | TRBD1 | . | CSAPKRYRGQDEQYF | TGCAGCGCGCCTAAGAGGTACAGGGGGCAGGACGAGCAGTACTTC
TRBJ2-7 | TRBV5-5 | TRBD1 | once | CASSLELVRGSDEQYF | TGTGCCAGCAGCTTGGAATTAGTCAGGGGGTCAGACGAGCAGTACTTC
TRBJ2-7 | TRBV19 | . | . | CASSIAQGNYEQYF | TGTGCCAGTAGTATAGCACAGGGTAACTACGAGCAGTACTTC
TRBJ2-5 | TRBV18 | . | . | CASSLGTNQETQYF | TGTGCCAGCTCACTTGGGACAAACCAAGAGACCCAGTACTTC
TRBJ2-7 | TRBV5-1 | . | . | CASSLGYEQYF | TGCGCCAGCAGCTTGGGTTACGAGCAGTACTTC